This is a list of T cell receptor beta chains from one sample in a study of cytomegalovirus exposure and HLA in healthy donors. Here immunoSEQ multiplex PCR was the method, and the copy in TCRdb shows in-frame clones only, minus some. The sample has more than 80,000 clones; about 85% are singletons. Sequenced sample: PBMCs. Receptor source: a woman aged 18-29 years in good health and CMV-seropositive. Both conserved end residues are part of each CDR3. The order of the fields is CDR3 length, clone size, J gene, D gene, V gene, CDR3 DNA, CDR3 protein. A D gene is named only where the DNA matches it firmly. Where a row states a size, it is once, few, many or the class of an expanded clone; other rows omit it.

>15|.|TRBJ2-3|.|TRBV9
TGTGCCAGCAGCTCAACGCGGGACCTCACAGATACGCAGTATTTT
CASSSTRDLTDTQYF
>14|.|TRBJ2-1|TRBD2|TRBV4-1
TGCGCCAGCAGCCAAACTAGCGGTTACAATGAGCAGTTCTTC
CASSQTSGYNEQFF
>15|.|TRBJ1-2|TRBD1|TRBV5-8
TGTGCCAGCGGAACCAGGACAGGGTGGTACTATGGCTACACCTTC
CASGTRTGWYYGYTF
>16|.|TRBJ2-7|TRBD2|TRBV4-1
TGCGCCAGCAGCCAAGGGACTAGCGGGGGGGCCTACGAGCAGTACTTC
CASSQGTSGGAYEQYF
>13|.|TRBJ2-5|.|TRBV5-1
TGCGCCAGCAGCCCCACAGGGAGAGAGACCCAGTACTTC
CASSPTGRETQYF
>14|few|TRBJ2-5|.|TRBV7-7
TGTGCTAGCAGCCCCGGGACACTCCAAGAGACCCAGTACTTC
CASSPGTLQETQYF
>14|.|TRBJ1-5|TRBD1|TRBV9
TGTGCCAGCAGCCCTGGGACAGGGTTTCAGCCCCAGCATTTT
CASSPGTGFQPQHF
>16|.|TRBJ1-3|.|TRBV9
TGTGCCAGCAGCGTAGGCGCGCAGGGCTCTGGAAACACCATATATTTT
CASSVGAQGSGNTIYF
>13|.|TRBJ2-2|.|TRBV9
TGTGCCAGCAGCGTAGTAACAGCCGGGGAGCTGTTTTTT
CASSVVTAGELFF
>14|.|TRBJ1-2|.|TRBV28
TGTGCCAGCAGTATTAGGGGCCCTAACTATGGCTACACCTTC
CASSIRGPNYGYTF
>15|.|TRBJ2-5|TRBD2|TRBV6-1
TGTGCCAGCAGTGACAGGCGGGGGGGCCCGGAGACCCAGTACTTC
CASSDRRGGPETQYF
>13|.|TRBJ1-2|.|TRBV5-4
TGTGCCAGCAGCTTTACAGGAAACTATGGCTACACCTTC
CASSFTGNYGYTF
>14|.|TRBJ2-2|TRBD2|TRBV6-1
TGTGCCAGCAGTCCTAGCGGGGAGGCCGGGGAGCTGTTTTTT
CASSPSGEAGELFF
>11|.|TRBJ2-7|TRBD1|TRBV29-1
TGCAGCACACGACAGGGTCCGGAGCAGTACTTC
CSTRQGPEQYF
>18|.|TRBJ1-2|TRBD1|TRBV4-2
TGTGCCAGCAGCCAAGAAAGCCGCTACAGGGGGCGCCCCTATGGCTACACCTTC
CASSQESRYRGRPYGYTF
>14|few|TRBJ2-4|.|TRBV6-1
TGTGCCAGCAGTGAACAGGGGGCCAAAAACATTCAGTACTTC
CASSEQGAKNIQYF
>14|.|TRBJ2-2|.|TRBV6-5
TGTGCCAGCAGTTACAACAGGGTAACCGGGGAGCTGTTTTTT
CASSYNRVTGELFF
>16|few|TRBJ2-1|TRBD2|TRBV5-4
TGTGCCAGCAGCTTGGGGCCTAGCGGGGGAAGGAATGAGCAGTTCTTC
CASSLGPSGGRNEQFF
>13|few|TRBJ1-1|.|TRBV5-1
TGCGCCAGCAGCGGGGACATGAACACTGAAGCTTTCTTT
CASSGDMNTEAFF
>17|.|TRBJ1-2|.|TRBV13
TGTGCCAGCAGCCTCGGGAGGGCCCTCTACCCTCACTATGGCTACACCTTC
CASSLGRALYPHYGYTF
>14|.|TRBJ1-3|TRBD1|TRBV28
TGTGCCAGTTGGGGGACAGGGCAAGGTAACACCATATATTTT
CASWGTGQGNTIYF
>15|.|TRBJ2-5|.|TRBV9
TGTGCCAGCAGCGTAGCCAGGGGGGCTGGAGAGACCCAGTACTTC
CASSVARGAGETQYF
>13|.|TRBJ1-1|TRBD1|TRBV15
TGTGCCACCAGCACGCGAAGGGACAGTGAAGCTTTCTTT
CATSTRRDSEAFF
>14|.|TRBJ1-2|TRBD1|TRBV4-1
TGCGCCAGCAGCTGTCCGGGACAGGACTGTGGCTACACCTTC
CASSCPGQDCGYTF
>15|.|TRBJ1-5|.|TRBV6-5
TGTGCCAGCAGCCCGCTATTTCTTAGCAATCAGCCCCAGCATTTT
CASSPLFLSNQPQHF
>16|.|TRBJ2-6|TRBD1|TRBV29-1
TGCAGCGTTGCCGGGACAGGAACGTCTGGGGCCAACGTCCTGACTTTC
CSVAGTGTSGANVLTF
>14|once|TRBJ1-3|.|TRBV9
TGTGCCAGCAGCTTGGGGGGCTCTGGAAACACCATATATTTT
CASSLGGSGNTIYF
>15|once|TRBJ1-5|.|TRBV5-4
TGTGCCAGCAGCTTGGATGGGAGGGTAGGTCAGCCCCAGCATTTT
CASSLDGRVGQPQHF
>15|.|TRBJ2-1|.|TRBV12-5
TGTGCTAGTGGTTTGGGGACAGCTATTTCCAATGAGCAGTTCTTC
CASGLGTAISNEQFF
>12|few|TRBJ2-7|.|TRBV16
TGTGCCAGCAGCCAATCTAACAACGAGCAGTACTTC
CASSQSNNEQYF
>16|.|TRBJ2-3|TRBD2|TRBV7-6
TGTGCCAGCAGCTCGACGACTAGCGGGACCACAGATACGCAGTATTTT
CASSSTTSGTTDTQYF
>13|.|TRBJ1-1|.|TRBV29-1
TGCAGCGTAGCACCGGGGGGCTACACTGAAGCTTTCTTT
CSVAPGGYTEAFF
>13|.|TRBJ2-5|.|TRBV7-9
TGTGCCAGCAGCTTAGTTGGAGAAGAGACCCAGTACTTC
CASSLVGEETQYF
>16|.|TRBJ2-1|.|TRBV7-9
TGTGCCAGCAGCCCAAGCCGGCAGGGTGACCTCAATGAGCAGTTCTTC
CASSPSRQGDLNEQFF
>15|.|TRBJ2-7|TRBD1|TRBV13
TGTGCCAGCAGCTTTACGGGACAGGGATCCTACGAGCAGTACTTC
CASSFTGQGSYEQYF
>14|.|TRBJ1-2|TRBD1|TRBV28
TGTGCCAGCAGCCGGACAGGGGATTCCTATGGCTACACCTTC
CASSRTGDSYGYTF
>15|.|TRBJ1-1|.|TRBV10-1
TGCGCCAGCAGTGAGTCGCCAGGGGTGAACACTGAAGCTTTCTTT
CASSESPGVNTEAFF
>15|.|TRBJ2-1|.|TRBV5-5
TGTGCCAGCAGCTTGGTTCTCTCGGGGAACGGTGAGCAGTTCTTC
CASSLVLSGNGEQFF
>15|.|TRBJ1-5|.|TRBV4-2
TGTGCCAGCAGCCAAGAGGGTGCCGGGGATCAGCCCCAGCATTTT
CASSQEGAGDQPQHF
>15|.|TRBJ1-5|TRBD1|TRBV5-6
TGTGCCAGCAGTTCGGGACAGGCAGCGAGTCAGCCCCAGCATTTT
CASSSGQAASQPQHF
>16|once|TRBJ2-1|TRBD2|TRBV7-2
TGTGCCAGCAGCTTACTGGCGGGGGGATCCTACAATGAGCAGTTCTTC
CASSLLAGGSYNEQFF
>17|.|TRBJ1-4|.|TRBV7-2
TGTGCCAGCAGCTTAGGGACATCCCCGCCTCTTAATGAAAAACTGTTTTTT
CASSLGTSPPLNEKLFF
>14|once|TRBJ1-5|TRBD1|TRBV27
TGTGCCAGCAGTAACAGGGGGCACAATCAGCCCCAGCATTTT
CASSNRGHNQPQHF
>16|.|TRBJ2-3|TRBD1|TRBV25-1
TGTGCCAGCAGTGAATGGACAGGGCGCGCTCCAGATACGCAGTATTTT
CASSEWTGRAPDTQYF
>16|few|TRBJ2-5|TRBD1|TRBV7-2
TGTGCCAGCAGCTTGGGGGACAGGGGGCGCCAAGAGACCCAGTACTTC
CASSLGDRGRQETQYF
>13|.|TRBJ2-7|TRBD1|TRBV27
TGTGCCAGCAGTCCCGGGACAGTCTACGAGCAGTACTTC
CASSPGTVYEQYF
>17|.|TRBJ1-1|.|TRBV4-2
TGTGCCAGCAGCCAAGTCCGTGGGGCGGGGATGAACACTGAAGCTTTCTTT
CASSQVRGAGMNTEAFF
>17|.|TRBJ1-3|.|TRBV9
TGTGCCAGCAGCGTAGACTGGGCCGACCTCTCTGGAAACACCATATATTTT
CASSVDWADLSGNTIYF
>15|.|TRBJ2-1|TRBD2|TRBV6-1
TGTGCCAGCAGTGCGTCTAGCGGGGCGTACAATGAGCAGTTCTTC
CASSASSGAYNEQFF
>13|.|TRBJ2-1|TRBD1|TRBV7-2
TGTGCCAGCAGCTTAGGACAGGGTAATGAGCAGTTCTTC
CASSLGQGNEQFF
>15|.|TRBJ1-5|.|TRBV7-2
TGTGCCAGCAGCCCGGGGGAGGTCGTCCAACAGCCCCAGCATTTT
CASSPGEVVQQPQHF
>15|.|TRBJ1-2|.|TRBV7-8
TGTGCCAGCAGCTTAGTGCACAAAGGGGGCTATGGCTACACCTTC
CASSLVHKGGYGYTF
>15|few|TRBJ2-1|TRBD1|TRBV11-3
TGTGCCAGCAGCTTATCCGGGGACAGATACAATGAGCAGTTCTTC
CASSLSGDRYNEQFF